The clone carrying this T cell receptor (beta chain) showed up just once. Trimming removed 3 bases at V and 9 bases at J, with 10 bases between. The CDR3 runs 12 residues. Looked up from germline, CDR1 is MNHEY and CDR2 is SMNVEV (reference sequence). The record originates from a study of T cell changes during pregnancy in multiple sclerosis. Sequencing used immunoSEQ multiplex PCR; TCRdb keeps in-frame clones, though not all of them. The sample holds about 100,000 clones, around 93% seen once. This sample comprised peripheral blood, obtained after pregnancy. V gene TRBV27 combines with J gene TRBJ2-3; D is possibly TRBD1 (6 bases). The source is a female donor with multiple sclerosis, enrolled in a pregnancy study. CDR3 in DNA: TGTGCCAGCAGTTTCCCAGGGGACACGCAGTATTTT. Protein: CASSFPGDTQYF.